This TCR beta chain was sequenced during a study of T cell responses to AZD1222 COVID-19 vaccine. Clones were sequenced by immunoSEQ multiplex PCR, and TCRdb holds only the in-frame ones, with some missing. This table holds 100,000 to 150,000 clones, approximately 92% found once. The sequencing here drew on peripheral blood, taken 28 days after the second AZD1222 dose. This sequence originates from an adult who received the AZD1222 COVID-19 vaccine.

The CDR3 region has the DNA TGCAGCGTCCTCCCCTCCGGGACAGCCGTTACCTACGAGCAGTACTTC. Translating gives CSVLPSGTAVTYEQYF. The chain links TRBV29-1 to TRBJ2-7; 7 nucleotides align to TRBD1. V shed 6 bases and J 2 bases; nucleotides not matched to a gene: 16. The CDR3 loop spans 16 amino acids. Germline V gene sequence: CDR1 SQVTM, CDR2 ANQGSEA.